The 4 T cell receptor beta chains listed next were all sequenced from one sample in a study of cytomegalovirus exposure and HLA in healthy donors. The study ran its PCR with 60 Vbeta and 13 Jbeta primers. Some clones are missing from TCRdb's copy, which holds only in-frame ones; the method was immunoSEQ multiplex PCR. The data show some 110,000 clones, more than 75% seen once. Sequencing was performed on PBMCs. Source of these receptors: a woman aged 45-65 years in good health and CMV-seropositive.

V and J are TRBV7-3 and TRBJ1-2, with 8 bases that match TRBD1. This CDR3 is 13 amino acids long. V gave up 4 bases and J gave up 6 bases; unmatched junction bases: 4. Germline lookup yields CDR1 SGHTA and CDR2 FQGTGA. The CDR3 DNA sequence: TGTGCCAGCAGCTCCCGGACAGGGCATGGCTACACCTTC. Amino acids: CASSSRTGHGYTF. Full variable domain (rest looked up from reference TRBV7-3 and TRBJ1-2): GAGVSQTPSNKVTEKGKYVELRCDPISGHTALYWYRQSLGQGPEFLIYFQGTGAADDSGLPNDRFFAVRPEGSVSTLKIQRTERGDSAVYLCASSSRTGHGYTFGSGTRLTVV.

The gene calls are TRBV4-2 and TRBJ2-7, with 7 bases that match TRBD2. The CDR3 extends over 15 amino acids. The V segment lost 3 bases and the J segment 1 base; nucleotides outside the gene matches: 6. The V gene's germline CDR1 is LGHNA and CDR2 YNFKEQ. The CDR3 region has the DNA TGTGCCAGCAGCCAGGGGGGGAGTCTTTCCTACGAGCAGTACTTC. This encodes CASSQGGSLSYEQYF.

The CDR3: CASSYSTRTYTDTQYF. Here the CDR3 DNA reads TGTGCCAGCAGTTACTCGACTAGAACCTATACAGATACGCAGTATTTT. This sequence joins TRBV6-6 and TRBJ2-3; D is possibly TRBD2 (6 bases). This CDR3 region has 16 residues. Per the germline V gene, CDR1 is MNHNY and CDR2 is SVGAGI (reference sequence). Trimming removed 0 bases from V and 3 bases from J, with 13 bases in between.

The table lists this clone with many counts. This sequence joins TRBV2 and TRBJ2-1; 7 bases align to TRBD1. CDR1 and CDR2 (germline): SNHLY, FYNNEI. With 10 bases clipped from V and 5 bases from J, the junction kept 5 bases outside the gene matches. CDR3 length: 12 residues. In DNA, the CDR3 is TGTGCCACCGGGACAGAACACAATGAGCAGTTCTTC. Protein sequence: CATGTEHNEQFF.